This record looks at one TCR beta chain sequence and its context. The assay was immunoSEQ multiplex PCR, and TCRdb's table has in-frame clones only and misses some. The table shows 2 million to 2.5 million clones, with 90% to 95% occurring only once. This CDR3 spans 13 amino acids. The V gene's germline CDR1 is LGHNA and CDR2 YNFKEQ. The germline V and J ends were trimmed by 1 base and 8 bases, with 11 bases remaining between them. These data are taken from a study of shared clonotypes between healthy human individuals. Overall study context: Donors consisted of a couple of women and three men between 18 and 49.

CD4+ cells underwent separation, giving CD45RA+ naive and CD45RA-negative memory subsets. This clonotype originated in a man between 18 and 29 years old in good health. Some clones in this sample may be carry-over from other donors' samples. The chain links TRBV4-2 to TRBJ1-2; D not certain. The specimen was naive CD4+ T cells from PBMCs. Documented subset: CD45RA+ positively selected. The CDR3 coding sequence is TGTGCCAGCAGCCAAGGAGTGGTTGGCGGCTACACCTTC. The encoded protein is CASSQGVVGGYTF.